This T cell receptor beta chain was sequenced in a study of blood T cell repertoires in COVID-19. Study-level background: Samples came from the United States, Italy and Spain, spanning acute and convalescent COVID-19. PBMCs, B-cell-depleted T cells, or T cells provided the cDNA or gDNA that made up the material.

In the authors' methods: Amplification with reference gene primers provided the estimates of nucleated cell counts. The assay was immunoSEQ multiplex PCR, and TCRdb's table has in-frame clones only and misses some. The DNA was the basis for D and trimming; V, J and clone size are from that table. This sample has under 55,000 clones, with approximately 85% found just once. The receptor's source is a woman of 80 years or more with acute or convalescent COVID-19. Sequenced sample: peripheral blood.

The CDR3 DNA follows: TGTGCCAGCGGCGACAGGGCTCTGGTGCGGGCTTTCTTT. Amino acids: CASGDRALVRAFF. The V call is TRBV6-5, the J call TRBJ1-1; 7 bases line up with TRBD1. Germline CDR1 reads MNHEY; CDR2 reads SVGAGI. The CDR3 is made up of 13 amino acids. Trimming cost V 8 bases and J 11 bases; bases outside gene matches: 14.